This T cell receptor beta chain appears in the sequencing data of a study of T cells in localized non-small cell lung cancer. Study results and caveats: Appearance in adjacent lung was seen for a median approximately 59 of the top 100 tumor clones.

This clone was picked up one time. Its specificity is unknown. Trimming removed 3 bases at V and 3 bases at J, with 17 bases between. CDR3 length: 16 residues. Germline CDR1 is LGHNA and CDR2 is YSLEER. Assay used: immunoSEQ multiplex PCR; TCRdb lists only in-frame clones, some missing. The sample has about 24,000 clones, 90% seen once; the top ten hold about 7.1%. The sample was peripheral blood, taken before any cancer treatment. The chain employs TRBV4-3 and TRBJ2-5, with D unclear. This sequence originates from a woman aged 35 to 69 with stage I lung adenocarcinoma. The chain's CDR3 is CASSHDGRDGEETQYF. In DNA form, the CDR3 reads TGCGCCAGCAGCCATGATGGACGCGATGGAGAAGAGACCCAGTACTTC.